This T cell receptor (beta chain) was retrieved from a study of blood T cell repertoires in COVID-19. Study-wide background: The samples span acute and convalescent COVID-19 from the United States, Italy and Spain. PBMCs, B-cell-depleted T cells, or T cells provided the cDNA or gDNA that made up the material.

V was clipped by 2 bases and J by 6 bases; unmatched bases: 11. The CDR3 consists of 16 residues. Germline loops: CDR1 SGHKS, CDR2 YYEKEE (reference sequence). Source study methods: Nucleated cell counts were estimated from reference gene primer amplification. The protocol was immunoSEQ multiplex PCR, while the TCRdb copy is restricted to in-frame clones and leaves out a portion. V and J calls and clone size are copied from that table; D and trimming were computed from the DNA. The profile covers about 150,000 clones, with about 82% appearing a single time and approximately 7% taken by the ten largest.

Sequenced input: peripheral blood. The V and J genes are TRBV5-5 and TRBJ2-1; 7 bases agree with TRBD1. The TCR comes from a man aged 50 to 60 with active or convalescent COVID-19. Here the CDR3 DNA reads TGTGCCAGCAGCTTATTAGACAGGGTGGTGAGCAATGAGCAGTTCTTC. This codes for CASSLLDRVVSNEQFF.